These 11 T cell receptor beta chains were all obtained from the same sample, sequenced in a study of CD8 T cells in Susac syndrome. RNA in amounts of about 0.5 to 1 ug was reverse transcribed with random hexamers. TCRdb independently ran MiXCR on the immunoSEQ multiplex PCR reads; one entry per CDR3 protein. The sample has about 130,000 distinct CDR3 sequences, around 94% seen once. Sequencing used CD8+ T cells from PBMCs. The receptors were sampled from a human donor with Susac syndrome.

The CDR3 sequence: CAWTQRGRQEIGEQFF. The CDR3 DNA reads as TGTGCCTGGACCCAACGAGGGCGGCAGGAGATTGGTGAGCAGTTCTTC. The chain couples TRBV30 to TRBJ2-1, with D maybe TRBD2 (5 bases). CDR1 GTSNPN and CDR2 SVGIG come from the germline V gene (reference sequence). Deletions cut 4 bases from V and 9 bases from J, with 25 bases between. This CDR3 is 16 amino acids long.

V gene TRBV20-1 combines with J gene TRBJ2-3, with 8 nucleotides matching TRBD2. The CDR3 is 15 amino acids. V gave up 6 bases and J gave up 4 bases; unmatched junction bases: 12. Germline CDR1 DFQATT, CDR2 SNEGSKA (reference sequence). The CDR3 DNA reads as TGCAGTGCCGAGGCTAGCGGGCTAACGGCAGATACGCAGTATTTT. Residues: CSAEASGLTADTQYF.

The chain uses TRBV12-3 or TRBV12-4 and TRBJ2-7; a weak D match, TRBD1 (6 bases). V was pared by 4 bases and J by 2 bases, with 18 bases between. The CDR3 contains 16 residues. As DNA, the CDR3 is TGTGCCAGCAGTTCTCCCGGACAGAGAATCACCTACGAGCAGTACTTC. Residues: CASSSPGQRITYEQYF.

The gene calls are TRBV2 and TRBJ1-3; D unclear. Germline lookup yields CDR1 SNHLY and CDR2 FYNNEI. The CDR3 has 15 residues. The V gene lost 0 bases and the J gene lost 1 base, with 7 bases spanning the gap. CDR3 in amino acids: CASSEATPSGNTIYF. CDR3 nucleotide sequence: TGTGCCAGCAGTGAAGCGACACCGTCTGGAAACACCATATATTTT.

The V and J genes are TRBV18 and TRBJ2-3; D gene unclear. The V gene lost 2 bases and the J gene lost 4 bases, with 16 bases spanning the gap. Germline CDR1 KGHSH, CDR2 LQKENI. CDR3 size: 16 residues. The CDR3: CASSPWKMRVADTQYF. The CDR3 DNA reads TGTGCCAGCTCACCATGGAAGATGCGAGTAGCAGATACGCAGTATTTT. Drawing the rest from reference TRBV18 and TRBJ2-3, the complete variable domain is NAGVMQNPRHLVRRRGQEARLRCSPMKGHSHVYWYRQLPEEGLKFMVYLQKENIIDESGMPKERFSAEFPKEGPSILRIQQVVRGDSAAYFCASSPWKMRVADTQYFGPGTRLTVL.

The V and J genes are TRBV7-9 and TRBJ1-4; 7 nucleotides match TRBD1. Germline V gives CDR1 SEHNR, CDR2 FQNEAQ (reference sequence). J was trimmed by 8 bases and V by 1 base; bases with no gene match: 7. CDR3 length: 15 amino acids. CDR3 sequence (DNA): TGTGCCAGCAGCTTAGACTCACAGGGGAGCGAAAAACTGTTTTTT. This encodes CASSLDSQGSEKLFF.

This chain joins TRBV4-3 and TRBJ1-2; the match to TRBD1 covers 8 bases. The germline V gene encodes CDR1 LGHNA and CDR2 YSLEER. This CDR3 contains 16 residues. V shed 2 bases, J shed 7 bases, and the junction held 12 bases outside the gene matches. The CDR3 nucleotides are TGCGCCAGCAGCCAATCGTCATGGCCAGGGGGCTTTGGCTACACCTTC. This gives the protein CASSQSSWPGGFGYTF.

The chain has TRBV11-2 and TRBJ2-5; D remains ambiguous. The CDR3 length is 14 residues. Germline V CDR1 and CDR2: SGHAT, FQNNGV. V was trimmed by 1 base and J by 3 bases, leaving 9 bases between them. The CDR3 DNA follows: TGTGCCAGCAGCTTAGTTGATGAAGAAGAGACCCAGTACTTC. This codes for CASSLVDEEETQYF.

This chain uses TRBV11-2 with TRBJ2-1; D may be TRBD1 (6 bases). The CDR3 covers 19 residues. Looked up from germline, CDR1 is SGHAT and CDR2 is FQNNGV. Trimming removed 0 bases at V and 0 bases at J, with 18 bases between. The CDR3 sequence is CASSLEGRGVGDSYNEQFF. CDR3 DNA: TGTGCCAGCAGCTTAGAGGGCAGGGGTGTGGGTGACTCCTACAATGAGCAGTTCTTC.

The chain has TRBV19 and TRBJ2-5; 9 bases line up with TRBD1. Germline trimming cut 7 bases from V and 5 bases from J; bases unmatched to any gene: 5. CDR3 length: 13 residues. Germline V gives CDR1 LNHDA, CDR2 SQIVND (reference sequence). The DNA for the CDR3 is TGTGCCAGTACCCAGACAGGGGGGGAGACCCAGTACTTC. Its translation: CASTQTGGETQYF.

V is TRBV30 and J is TRBJ2-4; TRBD1 matches 9 bases. The germline V gene encodes CDR1 GTSNPN and CDR2 SVGIG (reference sequence). V lost 2 bases and J lost 15; bases outside the gene matches: 17. This CDR3 comprises 15 residues. The CDR3 coding sequence is TGTGCCTGGAGTACCGGACAGGGGCGGGCGGAGGCCATGTACTTC. Its translation is CAWSTGQGRAEAMYF.